The clone carrying this T cell receptor beta chain was detected many times. Its antigen is unknown. This record comes from a study of regulatory T cells in long-lasting Graves disease. Findings and caveats of the study: For persistent Graves' patients, TCR diversity was lower than for newly diagnosed ones.

With iRepertoire HTBI primers and Arm-PCR of CDR3 regions, TCR beta libraries were built. One entry per CDR3 protein, called by TCRdb with MiXCR from the multiplex PCR reads. The sample has about 620,000 distinct CDR3 sequences, approximately 15% seen once. As for time point: newly diagnosed GD, antithyroid drugs for less than 3 months. PBMCs were the source of the RNA used for TCR sequencing. Per germline, CDR1 LGHNT and CDR2 FRNRAP. Trimming took off 6 bases at V and 2 bases at J, with 8 bases between the two ends. The CDR3 runs to 13 residues. This sample was shared with a second study, whose subject was T cells in Graves' hyperthyroidism and ophthalmopathy. That paper notes: Within blood appeared most thyroid clonotypes that had expanded above 0.001. Before onset, by a median of around six months, the model predicted ophthalmopathy.

The material sequenced was peripheral blood mononuclear cells (PBMCs), taken at new diagnosis, from a patient treated with antithyroid drugs. This clonotype originated in a woman under 40 with Graves disease. The chain has TRBV12-5 and TRBJ1-5; no definite D call. This CDR3 reads CASGGGGNQPQHF. The CDR3, as DNA: TGTGCTAGTGGGGGCGGTGGCAATCAGCCCCAGCATTTT.